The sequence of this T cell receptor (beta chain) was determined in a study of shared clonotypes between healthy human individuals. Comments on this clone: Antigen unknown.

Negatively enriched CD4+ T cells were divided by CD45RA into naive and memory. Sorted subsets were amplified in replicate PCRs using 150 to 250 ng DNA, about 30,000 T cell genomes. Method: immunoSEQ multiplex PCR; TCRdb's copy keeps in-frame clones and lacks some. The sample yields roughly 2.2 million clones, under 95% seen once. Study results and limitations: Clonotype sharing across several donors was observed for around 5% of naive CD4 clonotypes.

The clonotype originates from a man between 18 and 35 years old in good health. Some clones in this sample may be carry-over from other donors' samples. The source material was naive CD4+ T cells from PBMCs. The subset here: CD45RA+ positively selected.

CDR3 in amino acids: CASREDGTHPKGGYTF. The DNA for the CDR3 is TGTGCCAGCAGAGAGGACGGGACCCACCCCAAGGGTGGCTACACCTTC. This sequence joins TRBV6-6 and TRBJ1-2; possible D gene TRBD1, 5 bases. The CDR3 totals 16 residues. Germline V gene sequence: CDR1 MNHNY, CDR2 SVGAGI (reference sequence). V shed 6 bases and J shed 7 bases, with 24 bases lying between them.